This TCR beta chain was profiled in a study of human T cells and chemical hapten exposure. Across the study: Affected patients, primarily female, had alopecia areata, totalis or universalis. Yields of TCR per sample differed, chiefly owing to small differences in pooled library volume.

Original data processing: The number of TCRs in each sample had a median of approximately 96,000 and spanned roughly 23,224 to 750,000. TCRdb called the RACE reads again in MiXCR, with one record for every CDR3 protein. These V and J calls rely on TCRdb rather than the paper's analysis. The table lists around 120,000 distinct CDR3 sequences, less than 15% of them singletons. The germline V gene has CDR1 ENHRY and CDR2 SYGVKD. CDR3 length: 16 amino acids. V lost 3 bases and J lost 2, with 15 bases in between. Time point given: pre-sensitization, week 0. Treatment given: therapeutic diphenylcyclopropenone sensitization with weekly scalp DPC.

The V gene is TRBV10-3, the J gene TRBJ2-3, with TRBD2 as a possible D gene (6 bases). This TCR came from a woman aged 18-30 years with alopecia areata. Some clones in this sample may be carry-over from other donors' samples. This sample comprised whole blood, obtained in connection with sensitization to the hapten diphenylcyclopropenone (DPC). The CDR3, as DNA: TGTGCCATCAGTGAAGTTTTCGGGGGAATCACAGATACGCAGTATTTT. Its protein is CAISEVFGGITDTQYF.